This T cell receptor beta chain stems from a study of control samples from healthy donors and cancer patients (dated by TCRdb to 2018 to 2021). The CDR3 covers 14 residues, taking in both the cysteine and the phenylalanine. The retained sequence is limited to the CDR3, 42 bases, with the frame set at the first base. CDR1 is given as GTSNPN and CDR2 as SVGIG, both from the germline V gene (reference sequence). The V and J ends are trimmed by 4 bases and 0 bases, leaving 13 bases between them. The library relied on the immunoSEQ multiplex PCR assay. What TCRdb holds here is the immuneACCESS table cut down to in-frame rearrangements. Part of the clones is not present; checked against another copy, under half of the missing clones reflect an unresolved V gene, and the others are unexplained. This sample comprises approximately 100,000 clones, around 85% of them detected only once. The ten largest clones take up roughly 2% of the sample.

Regarding this clone: This receptor's antigen is unknown. Base quality data are lacking; no much larger clone is found one base away.

The receptor's source is a woman in her thirties or forties in good health. This receptor chain uses TRBV30 and TRBJ2-7; a weak D assignment points to TRBD2 (6 bases agree). Sample: blood. The sequence in DNA is TGTGCCTGGATGAAGGCGGGGACCTCCTACGAGCAGTACTTC. Translated, this gives CAWMKAGTSYEQYF.